This T cell receptor beta chain was obtained from a study of CD8+ T cells in alopecia areata. Study-level findings and limits: Scalp samples also yield sequences from resident alphabeta T cells of normal skin. Numerous expanded lesional clones remained in scalp and blood during tofacitinib. Clonality in the scalp and expanded CD8+ clones ranked among the top 100 were significantly decreased by tofacitinib.

Treatment reported: oral pan-JAK inhibitor, 5-10 mg twice daily. Using a FACSAria, the CD4+ and CD8+ T cells were sorted from the PBMCs. The J segment lost 0 bases and the V segment lost 3 bases, leaving 5 bases of the junction unmatched. Germline CDR1 SGHVS, CDR2 FQNEAQ. The CDR3 sequence is 16 residues long. Worth noting for this clone: Its target is unknown.

Investigators isolated RNA and reverse transcribed it into cDNA to act as the sequencing template. Clones were read by immunoSEQ multiplex PCR, and TCRdb kept only the in-frame ones, dropping some. Among over 150,000 clones listed, 60% were seen once. This chain connects TRBV7-8 to TRBJ1-5; the match to TRBD1 covers 7 bases. The material was CD4+ T cells sorted from blood, obtained at week 24, from a patient treated with tofacitinib. The clonotype originates from a human donor with alopecia areata. The CDR3 spells CASSFTGARSNQPQHF. In nucleotides, the CDR3 is TGTGCCAGCAGCTTCACAGGGGCCCGTAGCAATCAGCCCCAGCATTTT.